A selection of T cell receptor beta chains follows, all from one sample in a study of cytomegalovirus exposure and HLA in healthy donors. Here immunoSEQ multiplex PCR was the method, and the copy in TCRdb shows in-frame clones only, minus some. The sample comprises roughly 100,000 clones, about four fifths of which are singletons, and 1% to 1.5% rests with the top ten. Source material: PBMCs. These receptors were obtained from a man aged 30-40 years in good health and CMV-seronegative. The CDR3 runs from the conserved cysteine through the conserved F or W. D genes are given only for firm matches. Rows give clone size only sometimes, using once, few, many, or a class for an expanded clone.

d_gene: .
v_gene: TRBV10-1
len: 14
j_gene: TRBJ2-7
abundance: .
CDR3aa: CASSDTQGSYEQYF
CDR3nt: TGCGCCAGCAGTGATACGCAGGGTTCCTACGAGCAGTACTTC

d_gene: TRBD1
v_gene: TRBV6-4
len: 16
j_gene: TRBJ2-3
abundance: .
CDR3aa: CASSAQPGTGTDTQYF
CDR3nt: TGTGCCAGCAGTGCCCAGCCGGGGACAGGGACAGATACGCAGTATTTT

d_gene: TRBD2
v_gene: TRBV4-3
len: 15
j_gene: TRBJ2-7
abundance: .
CDR3aa: CASSQDRTSEYEQYF
CDR3nt: TGCGCCAGCAGCCAAGATCGGACTAGCGAGTACGAGCAGTACTTC

d_gene: .
v_gene: TRBV7-9
len: 11
j_gene: TRBJ1-1
abundance: .
CDR3aa: CASSLETEAFF
CDR3nt: TGTGCCAGCAGCTTGGAGACTGAAGCTTTCTTT

d_gene: TRBD2
v_gene: TRBV5-8
len: 15
j_gene: TRBJ2-7
abundance: .
CDR3aa: CASSLQPSGAYEQYF
CDR3nt: TGTGCCAGCAGCTTGCAGCCTAGCGGGGCCTACGAGCAGTACTTC

d_gene: .
v_gene: TRBV27
len: 12
j_gene: TRBJ1-6
abundance: .
CDR3aa: CASSFPDSPLHF
CDR3nt: TGTGCCAGCAGTTTCCCTGATTCACCCCTCCACTTT

d_gene: TRBD2
v_gene: TRBV10-3
len: 15
j_gene: TRBJ2-7
abundance: few
CDR3aa: CAISGLAGGESEQYF
CDR3nt: TGTGCCATCAGTGGACTAGCGGGAGGAGAATCCGAGCAGTACTTC

d_gene: .
v_gene: TRBV6-5
len: 14
j_gene: TRBJ1-1
abundance: .
CDR3aa: CASSYSGGATEAFF
CDR3nt: TGTGCCAGCAGTTACTCGGGGGGTGCCACTGAAGCTTTCTTT

d_gene: TRBD2
v_gene: TRBV27
len: 13
j_gene: TRBJ2-7
abundance: .
CDR3aa: CATSSSGDRALYF
CDR3nt: TGTGCCACTTCCTCCAGCGGGGACCGAGCATTGTACTTC

d_gene: TRBD2
v_gene: TRBV4-3
len: 17
j_gene: TRBJ2-5
abundance: few
CDR3aa: CASSQEPGLAGARAQYF
CDR3nt: TGCGCCAGCAGCCAAGAGCCGGGACTAGCGGGGGCGCGTGCTCAGTACTTC

d_gene: .
v_gene: TRBV10-1
len: 18
j_gene: TRBJ2-1
abundance: .
CDR3aa: CASSESPGIGIEFNEQFF
CDR3nt: TGCGCCAGCAGTGAGTCTCCCGGGATAGGAATTGAATTCAATGAGCAGTTCTTC

d_gene: TRBD2
v_gene: TRBV9
len: 19
j_gene: TRBJ2-1
abundance: .
CDR3aa: CASSVGVLAGGSSYNEQFF
CDR3nt: TGTGCCAGCAGCGTAGGGGTACTAGCGGGAGGGTCCTCCTACAATGAGCAGTTCTTC

d_gene: .
v_gene: TRBV11-2
len: 16
j_gene: TRBJ1-1
abundance: .
CDR3aa: CASSLDFGQRNTEAFF
CDR3nt: TGTGCCAGCAGCTTAGATTTCGGACAGCGTAACACTGAAGCTTTCTTT

d_gene: TRBD1
v_gene: TRBV6-5
len: 14
j_gene: TRBJ2-7
abundance: .
CDR3aa: CASSETGRRREQYF
CDR3nt: TGTGCCAGCAGTGAGACAGGGCGACGGCGGGAGCAGTACTTC

d_gene: TRBD1
v_gene: TRBV19
len: 14
j_gene: TRBJ2-2
abundance: .
CDR3aa: CASRGTGGTGELFF
CDR3nt: TGTGCCAGTAGAGGGACAGGGGGAACCGGGGAGCTGTTTTTT

d_gene: .
v_gene: TRBV19
len: 15
j_gene: TRBJ1-6
abundance: .
CDR3aa: CASSGEEGFNSPLHF
CDR3nt: TGTGCCAGTAGTGGTGAGGAGGGGTTCAATTCACCCCTCCACTTT

d_gene: .
v_gene: TRBV30
len: 14
j_gene: TRBJ2-1
abundance: .
CDR3aa: CALNLGSSYNEQFF
CDR3nt: TGTGCCTTGAATCTAGGGAGCTCCTACAATGAGCAGTTCTTC

d_gene: .
v_gene: TRBV15
len: 13
j_gene: TRBJ2-7
abundance: .
CDR3aa: CATSSRLTAEQYF
CDR3nt: TGTGCCACCAGCAGTCGACTAACTGCCGAGCAGTACTTC

d_gene: .
v_gene: TRBV2
len: 13
j_gene: TRBJ2-1
abundance: .
CDR3aa: CASSEDYNNEQFF
CDR3nt: TGTGCCAGCAGTGAAGACTACAACAATGAGCAGTTCTTC

d_gene: .
v_gene: TRBV7-2
len: 15
j_gene: TRBJ1-3
abundance: .
CDR3aa: CASSLVVPSGNTIYF
CDR3nt: TGTGCCAGCAGCTTAGTAGTTCCCTCTGGAAACACCATATATTTT

d_gene: TRBD1
v_gene: TRBV10-3
len: 14
j_gene: TRBJ2-1
abundance: once
CDR3aa: CAISGTGPNNEQFF
CDR3nt: TGTGCCATCAGCGGGACAGGGCCGAACAATGAGCAGTTCTTC

d_gene: TRBD1
v_gene: TRBV29-1
len: 13
j_gene: TRBJ1-1
abundance: once
CDR3aa: CSVAGGQNTEAFF
CDR3nt: TGCAGCGTAGCAGGGGGCCAGAACACTGAAGCTTTCTTT

d_gene: TRBD1
v_gene: TRBV6-5
len: 14
j_gene: TRBJ2-7
abundance: .
CDR3aa: CASRFTGVAYEQYF
CDR3nt: TGTGCCAGCAGATTCACAGGGGTCGCCTACGAGCAGTACTTC

d_gene: .
v_gene: TRBV18
len: 16
j_gene: TRBJ1-3
abundance: .
CDR3aa: CASSSLDRSSGNTIYF
CDR3nt: TGTGCCAGCTCTTCTCTAGACAGGTCCTCTGGAAACACCATATATTTT

d_gene: TRBD2
v_gene: TRBV19
len: 15
j_gene: TRBJ2-5
abundance: .
CDR3aa: CASSSRTRGQETQYF
CDR3nt: TGTGCCAGTAGTAGCCGGACTAGAGGGCAAGAGACCCAGTACTTC

d_gene: .
v_gene: TRBV10-3
len: 16
j_gene: TRBJ1-2
abundance: .
CDR3aa: CAISESSREYNYGYTF
CDR3nt: TGTGCCATCAGTGAGTCGTCCAGGGAATATAACTATGGCTACACCTTC

d_gene: TRBD2
v_gene: TRBV5-6
len: 15
j_gene: TRBJ2-1
abundance: .
CDR3aa: CASRESGGGLNEQFF
CDR3nt: TGTGCCAGCCGAGAAAGCGGGGGGGGACTCAATGAGCAGTTCTTC

d_gene: TRBD1
v_gene: TRBV27
len: 17
j_gene: TRBJ2-6
abundance: few
CDR3aa: CARTGTGPSSGANVLTF
CDR3nt: TGTGCCAGGACCGGGACAGGGCCTTCCTCTGGGGCCAACGTCCTGACTTTC

d_gene: .
v_gene: TRBV7-8
len: 16
j_gene: TRBJ2-7
abundance: .
CDR3aa: CASSNRGPRATTEQYF
CDR3nt: TGTGCCAGCAGCAACCGGGGTCCTAGGGCTACTACAGAGCAGTACTTC

d_gene: TRBD1
v_gene: TRBV11-3
len: 14
j_gene: TRBJ2-7
abundance: .
CDR3aa: CASSPYRGSYEQYF
CDR3nt: TGTGCCAGCAGCCCTTACAGGGGTTCCTACGAGCAGTACTTC

d_gene: TRBD1
v_gene: TRBV10-1
len: 13
j_gene: TRBJ2-3
abundance: .
CDR3aa: CASTTGVGDTQYF
CDR3nt: TGCGCCAGCACCACAGGGGTGGGAGATACGCAGTATTTT

d_gene: .
v_gene: TRBV28
len: 14
j_gene: TRBJ2-4
abundance: once
CDR3aa: CASRPGQFADIQYF
CDR3nt: TGTGCCAGCAGACCGGGACAATTTGCGGACATTCAGTACTTC

d_gene: .
v_gene: TRBV19
len: 16
j_gene: TRBJ2-2
abundance: .
CDR3aa: CASSIDTRPRTGELFF
CDR3nt: TGTGCCAGTAGTATAGACACGCGCCCCCGCACCGGGGAGCTGTTTTTT

d_gene: .
v_gene: TRBV7-9
len: 17
j_gene: TRBJ2-1
abundance: once
CDR3aa: CASSLALVGAHPNEQFF
CDR3nt: TGTGCCAGCAGCTTAGCGCTGGTAGGGGCCCACCCCAATGAGCAGTTCTTC

d_gene: TRBD1
v_gene: TRBV18
len: 15
j_gene: TRBJ1-2
abundance: .
CDR3aa: CASSPRQGPPYGYTF
CDR3nt: TGTGCCAGCTCACCAAGACAGGGACCACCCTATGGCTACACCTTC

d_gene: .
v_gene: TRBV5-4
len: 16
j_gene: TRBJ2-2
abundance: .
CDR3aa: CASSVSNRVNTGELFF
CDR3nt: TGTGCCAGCAGCGTAAGCAACCGGGTTAACACCGGGGAGCTGTTTTTT

d_gene: .
v_gene: TRBV6-6
len: 15
j_gene: TRBJ1-2
abundance: .
CDR3aa: CASSLSDKANYGYTF
CDR3nt: TGTGCCAGCAGTCTATCGGACAAAGCTAACTATGGCTACACCTTC

d_gene: .
v_gene: TRBV6-1
len: 17
j_gene: TRBJ1-5
abundance: medium-sized
CDR3aa: CASSEAHRGAFSQPQHF
CDR3nt: TGTGCCAGCAGTGAAGCGCATCGGGGGGCTTTCTCTCAGCCCCAGCATTTT

d_gene: TRBD1
v_gene: TRBV5-1
len: 15
j_gene: TRBJ1-2
abundance: .
CDR3aa: CASRTTGGAGYGYTF
CDR3nt: TGCGCCAGCAGAACAACAGGGGGCGCCGGCTATGGCTACACCTTC

d_gene: TRBD1
v_gene: TRBV5-1
len: 13
j_gene: TRBJ1-1
abundance: .
CDR3aa: CASREGANTEAFF
CDR3nt: TGCGCCAGCCGCGAGGGGGCGAACACTGAAGCTTTCTTT

d_gene: .
v_gene: TRBV6-6
len: 13
j_gene: TRBJ1-1
abundance: .
CDR3aa: CASSDPGVAEAFF
CDR3nt: TGTGCCAGCAGTGACCCAGGGGTGGCTGAAGCTTTCTTT

d_gene: .
v_gene: TRBV30
len: 14
j_gene: TRBJ1-2
abundance: .
CDR3aa: CAWSARLNRNGYTF
CDR3nt: TGTGCCTGGAGTGCTCGACTAAATCGGAACGGCTACACCTTC

d_gene: TRBD2
v_gene: TRBV30
len: 13
j_gene: TRBJ2-1
abundance: few
CDR3aa: CAWRMTSGNEQFF
CDR3nt: TGTGCCTGGAGGATGACTAGCGGCAATGAGCAGTTCTTC

d_gene: .
v_gene: TRBV18
len: 14
j_gene: TRBJ1-2
abundance: .
CDR3aa: CASSPTGLNYGYTF
CDR3nt: TGTGCCAGCTCACCCACAGGGCTAAACTATGGCTACACCTTC

d_gene: .
v_gene: TRBV5-1
len: 16
j_gene: TRBJ2-7
abundance: few
CDR3aa: CASSLRQEFRVYEQYF
CDR3nt: TGCGCCAGCAGCTTGAGACAGGAGTTCCGAGTCTACGAGCAGTACTTC

d_gene: TRBD2
v_gene: TRBV10-1
len: 15
j_gene: TRBJ2-3
abundance: .
CDR3aa: CASSDPMLAGDTQYF
CDR3nt: TGCGCCAGCAGTGACCCGATGCTAGCGGGAGATACGCAGTATTTT

d_gene: .
v_gene: TRBV29-1
len: 10
j_gene: TRBJ2-7
abundance: .
CDR3aa: CSVLKYEQYF
CDR3nt: TGCAGCGTATTAAAATACGAGCAGTACTTC

d_gene: .
v_gene: TRBV27
len: 16
j_gene: TRBJ1-6
abundance: .
CDR3aa: CASRLNREGVYSPLHF
CDR3nt: TGTGCCAGCAGATTAAACAGGGAGGGAGTTTATTCACCCCTCCACTTT

d_gene: TRBD1
v_gene: TRBV11-2
len: 14
j_gene: TRBJ1-1
abundance: .
CDR3aa: CASSLEGQSAEAFF
CDR3nt: TGTGCCAGCAGCTTAGAGGGACAGAGCGCTGAAGCTTTCTTT

d_gene: .
v_gene: TRBV18
len: 12
j_gene: TRBJ1-2
abundance: .
CDR3aa: CASHRQGYGYTF
CDR3nt: TGTGCCAGTCACAGGCAGGGCTATGGCTACACCTTC

d_gene: TRBD2
v_gene: TRBV28
len: 17
j_gene: TRBJ2-1
abundance: .
CDR3aa: CASSSFRLAKGGDEQFF
CDR3nt: TGTGCCAGCAGTTCCTTTAGACTAGCGAAGGGCGGGGATGAGCAGTTCTTC

d_gene: TRBD1
v_gene: TRBV6-1
len: 14
j_gene: TRBJ2-7
abundance: .
CDR3aa: CASIRDRVSYEQYF
CDR3nt: TGTGCCAGCATCCGGGACAGGGTCTCCTACGAGCAGTACTTC

d_gene: .
v_gene: TRBV7-9
len: 12
j_gene: TRBJ2-7
abundance: .
CDR3aa: CSSSRESASPYF
CDR3nt: TGTTCCAGCAGCCGCGAGAGTGCAAGTCCGTACTTC

d_gene: .
v_gene: TRBV7-2
len: 12
j_gene: TRBJ2-3
abundance: .
CDR3aa: CASSPRTDTQYF
CDR3nt: TGTGCCAGCAGCCCTCGCACAGATACGCAGTATTTT

d_gene: TRBD2
v_gene: TRBV6-5
len: 14
j_gene: TRBJ2-3
abundance: .
CDR3aa: CASSPYGRTDTQYF
CDR3nt: TGTGCCAGCAGCCCTTACGGGAGGACAGATACGCAGTATTTT

d_gene: .
v_gene: TRBV18
len: 13
j_gene: TRBJ1-5
abundance: .
CDR3aa: CASSGTQGQPQHF
CDR3nt: TGTGCCAGCTCAGGAACACAGGGTCAGCCCCAGCATTTT

d_gene: .
v_gene: TRBV7-2
len: 12
j_gene: TRBJ1-2
abundance: .
CDR3aa: CASSFNRAGYTF
CDR3nt: TGTGCCAGCAGCTTCAACAGGGCTGGCTACACCTTC

d_gene: .
v_gene: TRBV5-1
len: 14
j_gene: TRBJ1-2
abundance: once
CDR3aa: CASSLVAWNYGYTF
CDR3nt: TGCGCCAGCAGCTTGGTAGCCTGGAACTATGGCTACACCTTC

d_gene: .
v_gene: TRBV13
len: 12
j_gene: TRBJ1-1
abundance: .
CDR3aa: CASSQLGTEAFF
CDR3nt: TGTGCCAGCAGCCAACTAGGAACTGAAGCTTTCTTT